A selection of T cell receptor beta chains follows, all from one sample in a study of T cells in Graves' hyperthyroidism and ophthalmopathy. TCRdb reprocessed the multiplex PCR reads with MiXCR, giving one entry per CDR3 protein. The sample holds some 760,000 distinct CDR3 sequences, around 15% seen once. The sample consisted of blood. The source is a woman in her late teens or twenties with Graves' hyperthyroidism. Both conserved end residues are part of each CDR3. Fields, in order: CDR3 protein, CDR3 DNA, V gene, D gene, clone size, J gene. A D gene is named only where the DNA matches it firmly. Clone size, where shown, is once, few, many, or a class for clones that have expanded.

CDR3 protein: CATSRHRPGQAQETQYF; CDR3 DNA: TGTGCCACCAGCAGACATAGACCGGGACAGGCTCAAGAGACCCAGTACTTC; V gene: TRBV15; D gene: TRBD1; clone size: NA; J gene: TRBJ2-5
CDR3 protein: CASSPRGRGNQPQHF; CDR3 DNA: TGTGCCAGCAGTCCCCGAGGCAGAGGCAATCAGCCCCAGCATTTT; V gene: TRBV11-3; D gene: NA; clone size: few; J gene: TRBJ1-5
CDR3 protein: CSAPSRGSETQYF; CDR3 DNA: TGCAGTGCTCCTAGCAGGGGAAGTGAGACCCAGTACTTC; V gene: TRBV20-1; D gene: NA; clone size: few; J gene: TRBJ2-5
CDR3 protein: CASSQSGWPGETQYF; CDR3 DNA: TGTGCCAGCAGTCAAAGTGGCTGGCCGGGGGAGACCCAGTACTTC; V gene: TRBV7-3; D gene: NA; clone size: NA; J gene: TRBJ2-5
CDR3 protein: CASSPNLSGTEAFF; CDR3 DNA: TGTGCCAGCTCACCCAACCTCAGCGGCACTGAAGCTTTCTTT; V gene: TRBV18; D gene: NA; clone size: many; J gene: TRBJ1-1
CDR3 protein: CASSFIDLVRLTTDTQYF; CDR3 DNA: TGTGCCAGCAGTTTTATCGACCTGGTTCGTCTTACCACAGATACGCAGTATTTT; V gene: TRBV28; D gene: NA; clone size: many; J gene: TRBJ2-3
CDR3 protein: CATGGRVAGAYNEQFF; CDR3 DNA: TGTGCCACTGGGGGTAGGGTAGCGGGTGCCTACAATGAGCAGTTCTTC; V gene: TRBV19; D gene: TRBD2; clone size: NA; J gene: TRBJ2-1
CDR3 protein: CASSKAPGYEQYF; CDR3 DNA: TGTGCCAGCTCTAAGGCCCCCGGGTACGAGCAGTACTTC; V gene: TRBV6-1; D gene: NA; clone size: few; J gene: TRBJ2-7
CDR3 protein: CASRPGGTGPHHFGNTIYF; CDR3 DNA: TGTGCCAGCAGACCGGGGGGGACAGGGCCCCATCACTTTGGAAACACCATATATTTT; V gene: TRBV5-8; D gene: TRBD1; clone size: many; J gene: TRBJ1-3
CDR3 protein: CSVEKSGGEQYF; CDR3 DNA: TGCAGCGTTGAGAAATCCGGGGGCGAGCAGTACTTC; V gene: TRBV29-1; D gene: NA; clone size: NA; J gene: TRBJ2-7
CDR3 protein: CASSWGGGSEGYTF; CDR3 DNA: TGTGCCAGCAGTTGGGGAGGGGGCTCGGAGGGCTACACCTTC; V gene: TRBV6-1; D gene: TRBD1; clone size: few; J gene: TRBJ1-2